These T cell receptor beta chains were read from a single sample in a study of blood T cells in healthy people across ages. TCRdb used MiXCR to reprocess the 5' RACE reads, holding one entry per CDR3 protein. The top ten clones hold approximately 40% of a sample with 700,000 to 850,000 distinct CDR3 sequences, about 53% of them seen once. The sequencing input was blood. These receptors all stem from a man older than 75 in good health. Both conserved end residues are part of each CDR3. The D gene is left open where the match is weak. Clone size, where shown, is once, few, many, or a class for clones that have expanded.

d_call,j_call,v_call,clone_size,cdr3_aa,cdr3_nt
TRBD2,TRBJ2-1,TRBV29-1,-,CSVLGGVEQFF,TGCAGCGTCCTCGGGGGGGTTGAGCAGTTCTTC
-,TRBJ2-7,TRBV20-1,few,CSARDPGGSSSYEQYF,TGCAGTGCTAGAGATCCGGGGGGCTCGAGCTCCTACGAGCAGTACTTC
-,TRBJ1-4,TRBV25-1,once,CATGDPLEKLFF,TGTGCCACAGGGGACCCTCTTGAAAAACTGTTTTTT
-,TRBJ1-2,TRBV15,few,CATSRGRDGRYYGYTF,TGTGCCACCAGCAGGGGACGGGACGGAAGATACTATGGCTACACCTTC
-,TRBJ2-5,TRBV7-2,few,CASSLAAAFQETQYF,TGTGCCAGCAGCTTAGCGGCGGCTTTTCAAGAGACCCAGTACTTC
-,TRBJ1-2,TRBV6-5,few,CASSYSPGSHDYTF,TGTGCCAGCAGTTACTCGCCGGGGTCCCATGACTACACCTTC
-,TRBJ2-7,TRBV5-1,-,CASSAETERQYF,TGCGCCAGCAGCGCTGAGACAGAAAGGCAGTACTTC
TRBD1,TRBJ1-2,TRBV27,-,CASSSPRTGPWGYTF,TGTGCCAGCAGTTCTCCCCGGACAGGGCCATGGGGCTACACCTTC
-,TRBJ2-1,TRBV24-1,-,CATSERTGQDNEQFF,TGTGCCACCAGTGAGAGAACAGGGCAGGACAATGAGCAGTTCTTC
TRBD1,TRBJ1-2,TRBV29-1,few,CSADRGRRTSTF,TGCAGCGCCGACAGGGGGCGGCGAACCTCCACCTTC
TRBD1,TRBJ2-3,TRBV12-3/TRBV12-4,-,CASSRPGQGGLTQYF,TGTGCCAGCAGCCGGCCGGGACAGGGGGGCCTTACGCAGTATTTT
TRBD2,TRBJ2-7,TRBV5-1,once,CASSLQAGEYEQYF,TGCGCCAGCAGCTTGCAAGCGGGAGAGTACGAGCAGTACTTC
-,TRBJ1-4,TRBV12-3/TRBV12-4,-,CASTTMPFRDEKLFF,TGTGCCAGCACCACCATGCCGTTCCGGGATGAAAAACTGTTTTTT
-,TRBJ2-7,TRBV6-5,-,CASSPTGLLSYEQYF,TGTGCCAGCAGTCCCACCGGACTGCTCTCCTACGAGCAGTACTTC
-,TRBJ1-6,TRBV25-1,-,CASSDMGAVGNSPLHF,TGTGCCAGCAGTGACATGGGGGCGGTAGGAAATTCACCCCTCCACTTT
TRBD2,TRBJ2-1,TRBV2,-,CASSEELARVSGDEQFF,TGTGCCAGCAGTGAAGAACTAGCGAGAGTTTCGGGGGATGAGCAGTTCTTC
-,TRBJ1-2,TRBV20-1,few,CSARGLNGYTF,TGCAGTGCTAGGGGTTTAAACGGCTACACCTTC
TRBD1,TRBJ2-7,TRBV12-3/TRBV12-4,-,CASRTGTGGNYEQYF,TGTGCCAGCAGGACCGGGACAGGGGGGAACTACGAGCAGTACTTC
-,TRBJ1-3,TRBV20-1,few,CSAPPQGDGNTIYF,TGCAGTGCCCCACCACAGGGCGATGGAAACACCATATATTTT
-,TRBJ2-5,TRBV7-2,once,CASSLGAQGQETQYF,TGTGCCAGCAGCTTAGGTGCGCAGGGGCAAGAGACCCAGTACTTC
-,TRBJ1-5,TRBV2,-,CASRTVNQPQHF,TGTGCCAGCAGGACGGTCAATCAGCCCCAGCATTTT
-,TRBJ2-1,TRBV21-1,few,CASSNATHGLAGTSYNEQFF,TGTGCCAGCAGCAATGCGACACATGGACTAGCGGGGACCTCCTACAATGAGCAGTTCTTC
-,TRBJ2-5,TRBV4-2,few,CASSQGTGGPGGETQYF,TGTGCCAGCAGCCAAGGTACCGGAGGGCCTGGGGGAGAGACCCAGTACTTC
-,TRBJ2-4,TRBV4-1,-,CASSQEGAGGAKNIQYF,TGCGCCAGCAGCCAAGAGGGGGCAGGGGGGGCCAAAAACATTCAGTACTTC